This is a list of T cell receptor beta chains from one sample in a study of cytotoxic CD8 clonotypes in ibrutinib-treated CLL. The table came from immunoSEQ multiplex PCR; TCRdb's copy has only in-frame clones and leaves some out. Among about 68,000 clones, approximately 80% were seen once, and the ten largest hold roughly 8%. This specimen consisted of PBMCs, obtained at disease progression, from a patient treated with ibrutinib. The receptors derive from a human donor with chronic lymphocytic leukemia. CDR3s include the opening cysteine and the closing phenylalanine or tryptophan. The D gene is left open where the match is weak. Size values are once, few and many counts, or a class for expanded clones, and some rows have none.

d_call	v_call	clone_size	cdr3_length	j_call	cdr3_nt	cdr3_aa
-	TRBV5-1	once	14	TRBJ2-1	TGCGCCAGCAGCGCGGGACAGACCTACAATGAGCAGTTCTTC	CASSAGQTYNEQFF
-	TRBV7-2	-	11	TRBJ2-7	TGTGCCAGCAGCCCTTCCTACGAGCAGTACTTC	CASSPSYEQYF
-	TRBV19	-	12	TRBJ1-4	TGTGCCAGTAATTTCCTTAATGAAAAACTGTTTTTT	CASNFLNEKLFF
-	TRBV2	once	13	TRBJ2-7	TGTGCCAGCCACCTCCCCCCCCTTTCCGAGCAGTACTTC	CASHLPPLSEQYF
TRBD2	TRBV18	-	16	TRBJ2-7	TGTGCCAGCTCACTTGGGACTAGCGGGGGACTTTACGAGCAGTACTTC	CASSLGTSGGLYEQYF
-	TRBV5-4	-	15	TRBJ2-2	TGTGCCAGCAGCTTGTGGGGGGAGCACGCCGGGGAGCTGTTTTTT	CASSLWGEHAGELFF
TRBD1	TRBV9	once	17	TRBJ1-2	TGTGCCAGCAGCGTAGATCTAACAGGGGGTACGAACTATGGCTACACCTTC	CASSVDLTGGTNYGYTF
-	TRBV7-3	-	15	TRBJ2-3	TGTGCCAGCAGCTTAGGGTTGCAAAGAACAGATACGCAGTATTTT	CASSLGLQRTDTQYF
-	TRBV4-1	-	18	TRBJ2-3	TGCGCCAGCAGCCCGACATACTCGTCCCGATATAGCACAGATACGCAGTATTTT	CASSPTYSSRYSTDTQYF
TRBD1	TRBV19	-	15	TRBJ2-7	TGTGCCAGTAGTAAGGGACAGGCACTCTCCTACGAGCAGTACTTC	CASSKGQALSYEQYF
TRBD2	TRBV5-1	-	15	TRBJ2-1	TGCGCCAGCAATCTAGCGGGAGGCCCCCACAATGAGCAGTTCTTC	CASNLAGGPHNEQFF
TRBD2	TRBV5-1	-	16	TRBJ2-3	TGCGCCAGCAGAAAAAGAGCGGGGGCCTCCACAGATACGCAGTATTTT	CASRKRAGASTDTQYF
TRBD2	TRBV20-1	-	10	TRBJ2-1	TGCAGCCGGTCGGGAGGAGAGCAGTTCTTC	CSRSGGEQFF
-	TRBV29-1	-	13	TRBJ2-3	TGCAGCGTTGAAGAAGGACGAGCGTCTACGCAGTATTTT	CSVEEGRASTQYF
-	TRBV19	-	15	TRBJ1-5	TGTGCCAGTAGTATTTTTCAGGGCCACAATCAGCCCCAGCATTTT	CASSIFQGHNQPQHF
TRBD1	TRBV5-4	-	14	TRBJ1-2	TGTGCCAGCAGCTGGGACAGGGGGCAGGTTGGCTACACCTTC	CASSWDRGQVGYTF
-	TRBV18	-	15	TRBJ2-7	TGTGCCAGCTCACCCCAGGGACGACAGCGGTACGAGCAGTACTTC	CASSPQGRQRYEQYF
TRBD1	TRBV19	-	14	TRBJ1-2	TGTGCCAGTAAGGTCGTAGGGGGCTACTATGGCTACACCTTC	CASKVVGGYYGYTF
TRBD1	TRBV7-9	once	16	TRBJ2-3	TGTGCCAGCAGCTTAGTGGGACAGGGAGGTGGAAGTACGCAGTATTTT	CASSLVGQGGGSTQYF
-	TRBV7-8	-	14	TRBJ1-1	TGTGCCAGCAGCTTAGAACAATTGAACACTGAAGCTTTCTTT	CASSLEQLNTEAFF
TRBD1	TRBV4-1	-	14	TRBJ1-1	TGCGCCAGCAGGGTAGGACAGGGGGGCACTGAAGCTTTCTTT	CASRVGQGGTEAFF
TRBD1	TRBV6-5	-	14	TRBJ1-1	TGTGCCAGCAGGGCACAGGGGGGTGGCACTGAAGCTTTCTTT	CASRAQGGGTEAFF
TRBD2	TRBV6-6	-	16	TRBJ2-3	TGTGCCAGCAGGACCGGGGCTAGCGGGGGCACAGATACGCAGTATTTT	CASRTGASGGTDTQYF
TRBD2	TRBV11-3	few	16	TRBJ2-3	TGTGCCAGCAGCACTCGAGCGGGGGGGTTTGCAGATACGCAGTATTTT	CASSTRAGGFADTQYF
-	TRBV5-6	-	14	TRBJ1-6	TGTGCCAGCAGCTTGGCCAACCCTGACTCACCCCTCCACTTT	CASSLANPDSPLHF
TRBD1	TRBV4-1	-	17	TRBJ2-2	TGCGCCAGCAGCCCGGGACAGGGGTCGGCAGGGCCCGGGGAGCTGTTTTTT	CASSPGQGSAGPGELFF
-	TRBV30	-	15	TRBJ1-6	TGTGCCTGGAGTCCCCAACCCGGGTATAATTCACCCCTCCACTTT	CAWSPQPGYNSPLHF
-	TRBV7-6	-	14	TRBJ1-4	TGTGCCAGCAGCTTACGCAGGAGAAATGAAAAACTGTTTTTT	CASSLRRRNEKLFF
-	TRBV15	-	13	TRBJ2-3	TGTGCCACCAGCAGAGTAGGGCCAAATACGCAGTATTTT	CATSRVGPNTQYF
TRBD1	TRBV11-2	once	13	TRBJ2-7	TGTGCCAGCAGCCCCCCGGGACAGGGAGTAGAGTACTTC	CASSPPGQGVEYF
TRBD1	TRBV30	-	14	TRBJ2-5	TGTGCCTCGACGGGGACAGGGGGCGACGAGACCCAGTACTTC	CASTGTGGDETQYF
-	TRBV10-3	-	12	TRBJ2-7	TGTGCCTCCCGAACGGGAACCTACGAGCAGTACTTC	CASRTGTYEQYF
TRBD1	TRBV5-4	-	14	TRBJ1-1	TGTGCCAGCAGCTTGGGGACAGGGAACACTGAAGCTTTCTTT	CASSLGTGNTEAFF
-	TRBV5-1	-	14	TRBJ2-6	TGCGCCAGCAGCTCAACCTCTGGGGCCAACGTCCTGACTTTC	CASSSTSGANVLTF
TRBD1	TRBV6-5	-	13	TRBJ1-5	TGTGCCAGCAGACAGGGGGAGTGGCAGCCCCAGCATTTT	CASRQGEWQPQHF
TRBD2	TRBV4-1	-	15	TRBJ2-1	TGCGCCAGCAGCCCGGGGCCTAGCGGGAGTTATGAGCAGTTCTTC	CASSPGPSGSYEQFF
-	TRBV30	-	14	TRBJ1-1	TGTGCCTGGAGTGTCGAACTTATGAACACTGAAGCTTTCTTT	CAWSVELMNTEAFF